This T cell receptor (beta chain) was profiled in a study of cytomegalovirus exposure and HLA in healthy donors. Study outcomes and limitations: Within an earlier analysis, most TCR beta V segments proved productive either about 87% or about 30% of the time. TCR beta V- and J-gene trimming, according to a later analysis, was linked to a missense DCLRE1C variant. A later analysis reportedly found that, within productive TCRs, an Asian-associated ancestry cluster had fewer N-insertions than the mean observed across the 666 donors.

Trimming cost V 2 bases and J 8 bases, with 12 bases left between them. The V gene's germline CDR1 is MDHEN and CDR2 SYDVKM. The CDR3 totals 13 residues. Researchers ran the PCR with 60 Vbeta and 13 Jbeta primers. Original handling: A later analysis tallied about 80 million unique TCR beta chains, 9 million to 12 million of them shared. Assay used: immunoSEQ multiplex PCR; TCRdb lists only in-frame clones, some missing. V, J and clone size are those of that table, while D and trimming were read from the DNA. The listing contains some 130,000 clones. About this clone itself: The antigen is undetermined.

The rearrangement links TRBV28 to TRBJ1-2; weak D call: TRBD1 (5 bases). The sample consisted of PBMCs. This TCR came from a man between 18 and 29 years old in good health and CMV-seronegative. CDR3 residues: CASSLEGAWGYTF. The DNA of the CDR3 is TGTGCCAGCAGTTTAGAAGGGGCGTGGGGCTACACCTTC.